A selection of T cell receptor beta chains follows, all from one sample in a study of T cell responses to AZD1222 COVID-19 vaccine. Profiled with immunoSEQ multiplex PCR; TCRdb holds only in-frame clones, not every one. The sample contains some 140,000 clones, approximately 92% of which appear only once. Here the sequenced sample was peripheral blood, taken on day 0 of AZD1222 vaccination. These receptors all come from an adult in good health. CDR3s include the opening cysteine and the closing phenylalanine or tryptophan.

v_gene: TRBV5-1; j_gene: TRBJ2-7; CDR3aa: CASSLIVILPYEQYF
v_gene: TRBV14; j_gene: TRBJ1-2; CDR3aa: CASSQDSGWGGVYGYTF
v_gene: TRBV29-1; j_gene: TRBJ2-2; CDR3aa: CSVGCRRVGRVLTGELFF
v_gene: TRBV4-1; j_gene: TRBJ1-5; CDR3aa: CASSPLARGRRDQPQHF
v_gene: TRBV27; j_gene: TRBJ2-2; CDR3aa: CASSRGEDTGELFF
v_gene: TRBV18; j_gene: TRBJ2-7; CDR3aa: CASSPRGDTYEQYF
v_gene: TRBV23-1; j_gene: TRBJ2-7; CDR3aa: CASSSIGSTGTISYEQYF
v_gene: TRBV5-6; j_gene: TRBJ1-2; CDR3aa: CASSLDSHGYTF
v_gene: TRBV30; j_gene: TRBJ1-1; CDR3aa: CAWSVLTEAFF
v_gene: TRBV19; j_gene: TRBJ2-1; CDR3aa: CASTSGSYNEQFF
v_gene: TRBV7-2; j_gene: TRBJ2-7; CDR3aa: CASSIGRYEQYF
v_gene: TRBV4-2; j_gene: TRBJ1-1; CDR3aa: CASSPQGTEAFF
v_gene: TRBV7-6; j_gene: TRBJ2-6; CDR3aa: CASSDGASGANVLTF
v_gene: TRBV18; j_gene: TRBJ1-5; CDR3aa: CASSPSYNQPQHF
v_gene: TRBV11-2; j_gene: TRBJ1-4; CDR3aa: CASSLDRGREEKLFF
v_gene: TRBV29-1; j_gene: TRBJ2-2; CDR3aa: CSVEMPRAPENTGELFF
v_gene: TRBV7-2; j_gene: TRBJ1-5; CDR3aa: CASSLGPAVGQPQHF
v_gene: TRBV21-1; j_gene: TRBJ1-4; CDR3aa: CASEGLPLDNEKLFF
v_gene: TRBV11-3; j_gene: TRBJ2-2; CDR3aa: CASSLEQVSGELFF
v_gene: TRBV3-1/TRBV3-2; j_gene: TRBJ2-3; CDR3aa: CASSYGLAGGTLADTQYF
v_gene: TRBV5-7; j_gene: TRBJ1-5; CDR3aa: CASSAEYRRNSNQPQHF
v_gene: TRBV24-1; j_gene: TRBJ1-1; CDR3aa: CATTSGQPNTEAFF
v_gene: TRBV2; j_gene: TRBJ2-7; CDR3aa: CASSEASQGAYEQYF
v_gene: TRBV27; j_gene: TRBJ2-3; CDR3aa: CASGFMDVQDTQYF
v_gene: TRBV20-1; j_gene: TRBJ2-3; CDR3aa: CSASGRGRSDTQYF
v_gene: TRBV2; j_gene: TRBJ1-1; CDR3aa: CASSQLTGMNTEAFF
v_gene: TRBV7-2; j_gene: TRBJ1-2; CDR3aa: CASSLEALYGYTF
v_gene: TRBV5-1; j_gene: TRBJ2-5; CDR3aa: CASSLAESEQETQYF
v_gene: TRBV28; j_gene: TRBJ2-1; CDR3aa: CASRAPGHRTSGSLSYNEQFF
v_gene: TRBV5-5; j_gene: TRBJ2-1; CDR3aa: CASSLPPFRDSYNEQFF
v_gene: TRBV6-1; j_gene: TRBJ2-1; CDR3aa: CASSEQQRPPFYNEQFF
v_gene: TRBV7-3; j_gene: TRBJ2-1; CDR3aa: CASSTPGLAGDNEQFF
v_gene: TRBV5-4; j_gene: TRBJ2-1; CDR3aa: CASSLFLAGGVEQFF
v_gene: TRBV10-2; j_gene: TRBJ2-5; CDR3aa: CASTAYQETQYF
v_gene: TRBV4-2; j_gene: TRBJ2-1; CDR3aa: CASSQEFGSAGNLKNEQFF
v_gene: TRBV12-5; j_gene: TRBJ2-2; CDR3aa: CASGLVRNTGELFF
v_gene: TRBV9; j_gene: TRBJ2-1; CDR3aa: CASSAESQFGAWAYNEQFF
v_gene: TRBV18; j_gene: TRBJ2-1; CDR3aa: CASSPWDNEQFF
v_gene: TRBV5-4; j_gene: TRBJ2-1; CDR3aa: CASSLGTSGRNTYNEQFF
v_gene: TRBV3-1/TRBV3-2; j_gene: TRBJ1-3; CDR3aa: CASSALLRGGDTIYF
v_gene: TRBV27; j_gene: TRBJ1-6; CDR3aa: CASTYSGFGNSPLHF
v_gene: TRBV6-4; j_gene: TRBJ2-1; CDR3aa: CASSDSQGSNEQFF
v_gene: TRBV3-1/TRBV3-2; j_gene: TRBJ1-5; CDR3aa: CASSQRGRNQPQHF
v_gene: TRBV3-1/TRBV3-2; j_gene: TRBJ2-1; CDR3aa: CASSQFPWRVSYNEQFF
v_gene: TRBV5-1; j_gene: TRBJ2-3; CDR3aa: CASSVSGRPTDTQYF
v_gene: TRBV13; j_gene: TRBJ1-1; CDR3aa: CASSLGGNTEAFF
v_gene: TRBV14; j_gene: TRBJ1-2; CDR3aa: CASSQAYYGYTF
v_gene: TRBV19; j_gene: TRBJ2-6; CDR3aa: CASSRTGVGANVLTF
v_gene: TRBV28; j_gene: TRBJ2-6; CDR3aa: CASFAPRGAGDPSGANVLTF
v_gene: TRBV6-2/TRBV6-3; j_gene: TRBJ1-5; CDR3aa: CASSYGLDEGQPQHF
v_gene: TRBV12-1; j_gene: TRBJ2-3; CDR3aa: CASSFLMRADTQYF